A single sample gave rise to the 4 T cell receptor beta chains below, sequenced in a study of T cell repertoires in cytomegalovirus infection. Each CDR3 protein is one row after TCRdb ran MiXCR on the reads. Found here are 640,000 or so distinct CDR3 sequences, around a third of them singletons; the top ten hold around a sixth. For these TCRs, the target antigens are not known. The specimen comprised cultured PBMCs, sampled from culture after CMV antigen stimulation. The receptors derive from a human donor in good health (CMV status not recorded). Some clones in this sample may be carry-over from other donors' samples.

J is TRBJ1-6 and V is TRBV12-3 or TRBV12-4; 9 nucleotides agree with TRBD1. The CDR3 extends over 13 amino acids. The trim removed 6 bases at V and 9 bases at J, leaving 3 bases unmatched. This CDR3 is CASSWDRASPLHF. CDR3 sequence (DNA): TGTGCCAGCAGCTGGGACAGGGCTTCACCCCTCCACTTT.

The gene calls are TRBV12-3 or TRBV12-4 and TRBJ1-5; TRBD1 might be the D (6 bases). Trimming took 5 bases from V and 0 from J, leaving 14 bases between them. The length of the CDR3 is 16 residues. This chain's CDR3 is CASSPPDRYSNQPQHF. The DNA of the CDR3 is TGTGCCAGCAGTCCCCCGGACAGATATAGCAATCAGCCCCAGCATTTT.

The chain has TRBV12-3 or TRBV12-4 and TRBJ1-5; possible D gene TRBD1, 5 bases. CDR3 length: 16 amino acids. Trimming shortened V by 3 bases and J by 4 bases, and 16 bases separated the two germline ends. CDR3 bases: TGTGCCAGCAGTTTGGGGGGGACCCCCCTGAATCAGCCCCAGCATTTT. This sequence encodes CASSLGGTPLNQPQHF.

The V call is TRBV11-2, the J call TRBJ1-2, with D hard to call. CDR1 SGHAT and CDR2 FQNNGV come from the germline V gene. The CDR3 is 12 residues long. V dropped 2 bases and J dropped 8 bases, with 9 bases sitting between them. CDR3 bases: TGTGCCAGCAGCTTAAGTTGGGGAGGCTACACCTTC. This encodes CASSLSWGGYTF.